This T cell receptor (beta chain) was identified in a study of shared clonotypes between healthy human individuals. Study-wide background: The study used three CD4 naive, three CD4 memory, two CD8 naive and one CD8 memory plate per donor. Findings of the study overall: Sampling covered blood only; tissue repertoires likely differ. Incomplete sequencing of sorted subsets was indicated by rarefaction despite large depth.

TCRdb's table, derived via immunoSEQ multiplex PCR, lists solely in-frame clones and lacks some. In the table there are millions of clones, over 85% of which are singletons. V lost 6 bases and J 0 bases, leaving 15 bases between the germline ends. The CDR3 has 16 amino acids. The germline V gene has CDR1 ENHRY and CDR2 SYGVKD. On this clone itself: Its antigen is still unknown.

Sequenced input: naive CD4+ T cells from PBMCs. Subset defined: CD45RA+ positively selected. The chain links TRBV10-3 to TRBJ2-1; either TRBD1 or TRBD2 may supply D (5 bases each). The clonotype originates from a man aged 18 to 30 in good health. Some clones in this sample may be carry-over from other donors' samples. CDR3 nucleotide sequence: TGTGCCATCAGGGCTCCGGGACCTAGCTCCTACAATGAGCAGTTCTTC. It specifies CAIRAPGPSSYNEQFF.